The T cell receptor beta chain under discussion was sequenced for a study of identical twins. TCRdb analysed the 5' RACE reads with MiXCR anew, one entry per CDR3 protein. The table includes 1.5 million to 2 million distinct CDR3 sequences, 32% detected once. About this clonotype itself: What it recognizes is unknown.

Overall study results and limits: Reduced insertions were recorded for abundant cord blood beta clonotypes, with no such pattern in memory repertoires. Twin sharing of out-of-frame TCR alpha was underestimated by models in monozygotic pairs. An excess of low generation probability was shown by twin-shared out-of-frame alpha sequences.

Only healthy Caucasians were included as donors. The CDR3 is 13 amino acids. Trimming cost V 4 bases and J 1 base, with 8 bases left between them. CDR1 is SQVTM and CDR2 is ANQGSEA in the germline V gene. The specimen was cord blood. The V gene is TRBV29-1, the J gene TRBJ1-3; no clear D. This receptor was taken from a newborn girl in good health. In DNA form, the CDR3 reads TGCAGCGTTGTATTCGGATCTGGAAACACCATATATTTT. This encodes CSVVFGSGNTIYF.